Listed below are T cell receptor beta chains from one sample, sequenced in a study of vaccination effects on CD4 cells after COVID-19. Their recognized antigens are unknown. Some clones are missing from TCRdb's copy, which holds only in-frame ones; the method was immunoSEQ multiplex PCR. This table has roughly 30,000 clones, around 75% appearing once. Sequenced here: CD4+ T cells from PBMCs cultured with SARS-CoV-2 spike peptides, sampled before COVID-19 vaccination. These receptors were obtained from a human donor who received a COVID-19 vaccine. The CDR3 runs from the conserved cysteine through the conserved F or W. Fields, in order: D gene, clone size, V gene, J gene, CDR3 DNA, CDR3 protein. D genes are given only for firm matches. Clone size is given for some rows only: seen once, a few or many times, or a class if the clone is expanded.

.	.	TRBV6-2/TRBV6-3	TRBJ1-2	TGTGCCAGCAGTTCATACAGTGGCTACACCTTC	CASSSYSGYTF
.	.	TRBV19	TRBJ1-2	TGTGCCAGTACACACGGCGGGGAGGTTTTCAACTATGGCTACACCTTC	CASTHGGEVFNYGYTF
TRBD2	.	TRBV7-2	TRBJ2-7	TGTGCCAGCAGCTTAGTGGCTAGCGGGACGGGGGAGCAGTACTTC	CASSLVASGTGEQYF
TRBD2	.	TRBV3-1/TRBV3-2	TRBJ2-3	TGTGCCAGCTGTCTGCGGGGGGGCTCAGATACGCAGTATTTT	CASCLRGGSDTQYF
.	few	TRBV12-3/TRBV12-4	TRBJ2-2	TGTGCCAGCAGTTTCCTCGGCACCGGGGAGCTGTTTTTT	CASSFLGTGELFF
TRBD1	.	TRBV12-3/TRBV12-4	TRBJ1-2	TGTGCCAGCAGGTCTACAGGGGACTATGGCTACACCTTC	CASRSTGDYGYTF
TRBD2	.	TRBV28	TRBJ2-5	TGTGCCAGCAGCCTTCTAGCGGGAGGGGAGACCCAGTACTTC	CASSLLAGGETQYF
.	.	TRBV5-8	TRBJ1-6	TGTGCCAGCAGCTTGGATGCCGGGAGAAATTCACCCCTCCACTTT	CASSLDAGRNSPLHF
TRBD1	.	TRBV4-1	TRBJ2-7	TGCGCCAGCAGTTCCACAGGGGGAGTTAGGTCCTACGAGCAGTACTTC	CASSSTGGVRSYEQYF
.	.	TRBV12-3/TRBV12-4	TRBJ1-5	TGTGCCAGCAGTTTAGGACAGTCTCAGCCCCAGCATTTT	CASSLGQSQPQHF
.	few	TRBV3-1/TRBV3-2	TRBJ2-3	TGTGCCAGCAGCCAAGGATTGGATACGCAGTATTTT	CASSQGLDTQYF
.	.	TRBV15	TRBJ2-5	TGTGCCACCAGCATCCTAGGGGGGGGACAAGAGACCCAGTACTTC	CATSILGGGQETQYF
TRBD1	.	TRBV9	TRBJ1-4	TGTGCCAGCAGCGCCGGGACAGGGCCGGAAAAACTGTTTTTT	CASSAGTGPEKLFF
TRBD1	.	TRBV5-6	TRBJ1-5	TGTGCCAGCAGCATGGGAGGGGGCATGGGCAATCAGCCCCAGCATTTT	CASSMGGGMGNQPQHF
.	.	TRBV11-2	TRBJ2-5	TGTGCCAGCAGCGTGGACGGGCAAGAGACCCAGTACTTC	CASSVDGQETQYF
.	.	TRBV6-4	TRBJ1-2	TGTGCCAGCAGTGACGATGTCGGCTACACCTTC	CASSDDVGYTF
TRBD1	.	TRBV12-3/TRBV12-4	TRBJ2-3	TGTGCCAGCAGCCGAGGGGGCGATACGCAGTATTTT	CASSRGGDTQYF
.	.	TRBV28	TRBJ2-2	TGTGCCAGCACTCGACCCGCAGGGGACACCGGGGAGCTGTTTTTT	CASTRPAGDTGELFF